Detailed here is one T cell receptor beta chain. This sample is part of a study of blood T cell repertoires in COVID-19. The wider study: Sites across the United States, Italy and Spain contributed samples from acute and convalescent COVID-19. Sample material is recorded as cDNA or gDNA derived from T cells, B-cell-depleted T cells, or PBMCs.

In the study's own analysis: Amplification with reference gene primers provided the estimates of nucleated cell counts. Only in-frame clones appear in the TCRdb table, and some are missing; sequencing was by immunoSEQ multiplex PCR. The V and J calls and the clone size are those of that table, but D and trimming were determined from the DNA. Here the sample spans about 130,000 clones, about 72% being singletons. J gave up 7 bases and V 5 bases, and 7 bases lay outside the gene matches. Per germline, CDR1 SNHLY and CDR2 FYNNEI. The CDR3 length is 13 residues. This TCR came from a woman between 65 and 79 years old with acute or convalescent COVID-19. Source material: peripheral blood. The chain employs TRBV2 and TRBJ2-5; 7 positions match TRBD1. CDR3 in DNA: TGTGCCAGCAGTCCGGACAGGTTCGGGACCCAGTACTTC. This translates into CASSPDRFGTQYF. The full variable domain, rest sourced from reference TRBV2 and TRBJ2-5, is EPEVTQTPSHQVTQMGQEVILRCVPISNHLYFYWYRQILGQKVEFLVSFYNNEISEKSEIFDDQFSVERPDGSNFTLKIRSTKLEDSAMYFCASSPDRFGTQYFGPGTRLLVL.